The 2 T cell receptor beta chains below all came from one sample that was sequenced in a study of CXCR3-negative and CXCR3-positive naive CD8 T cells (dated by TCRdb to between 2019 and 2020). Sequencing instrument: NextSeq 550. The Human TCR Profiling Kit (MiLaboratory) was used to prepare UMI-labeled 5' RACE TRB cDNA libraries. TCRdb reprocessed the reads and provides one entry for every CDR3 protein sequence; no DNA is given. This sample's table has entries for about 39,000 distinct CDR3 sequences. Of the sample, about 1.4% falls within the top ten clones. The sequencing input was naive CXCR3- CD8+ T cells from blood. This sample's cell subset or site label indicates: CD45RO-CCR7+CD27+CD95- naive CD8+ T cells lacking CXCR3 (TNR3-). The receptors originated from a human donor in good health. Some clones in this sample may be carry-over from other donors' samples.

The CDR3: CSVEEGSGVEQYF. J is TRBJ2-7 and V is TRBV29-1; TCRdb's D gene call, TRBD1, goes unchecked for lack of DNA. This CDR3 comprises 13 residues. Germline V CDR1 and CDR2: SQVTM, ANQGSEA.

The chain uses TRBV11-1 and TRBJ2-3; TCRdb proposes TRBD2, but this gene call is untestable without DNA. The CDR3 has 15 residues. CDR1 is SGHAT and CDR2 is FQDESV in the germline V gene (reference sequence). The CDR3 reads CASSLASGSTDTQYF.